This passage covers 3 T cell receptor beta chains from one sample sequenced in a study of post-analysis software for immune sequencing data. Carried by the TCR beta cDNA libraries were unique molecular identifiers. TCRdb reprocessed the PCR reads with MiXCR, giving one entry per CDR3 protein. The sample holds roughly 570,000 distinct CDR3 sequences, 30% to 40% seen once. Findings and caveats of the study: When patients were compared with controls, about five TRBV segments were more frequent, TRBV5-6, TRBV5-1 and TRBV20-1 among them.

No antigen has been identified for these receptors. Sequenced sample: blood. The receptors originated from a girl aged 2 to 17 with multiple sclerosis.

This clonotype was detected only a few times. V is TRBV24-1 and J is TRBJ2-3; D might be TRBD1 (6 bases). This CDR3 is built from 17 residues. Germline CDR1 and CDR2: KGHDR and SFDVKD. Trimming took off 3 bases at V and 6 bases at J, with 21 bases between the two ends. The CDR3 DNA follows: TGTGCCACCAGTGATCGTCGGGCGCAGGCGAGGGGGGATACGCAGTATTTT. Amino acid sequence: CATSDRRAQARGDTQYF.

This rearrangement joins TRBV2 to TRBJ2-2, with a possible D match to TRBD2 (5 bases). V dropped 3 bases and J dropped 1 base, with 12 bases sitting between them. Germline V gives CDR1 SNHLY, CDR2 FYNNEI. The CDR3 is 16 amino acids. For the CDR3, the DNA is TGTGCCAGCAGTGACGGGGTCACCCGGAACACCGGGGAGCTGTTTTTT. This codes for CASSDGVTRNTGELFF.

The rearrangement joins TRBV5-1 to TRBJ2-7; D uncertain. Trimming left V 0 bases short and J 10 bases short, with 20 bases between. There are 15 residues in the CDR3. Germline loops: CDR1 SGHRS, CDR2 YFSETQ. The CDR3: CASSLAVAAESPQYF. The CDR3 nucleotides read TGCGCCAGCAGCTTGGCCGTAGCAGCTGAGAGTCCCCAGTACTTC.